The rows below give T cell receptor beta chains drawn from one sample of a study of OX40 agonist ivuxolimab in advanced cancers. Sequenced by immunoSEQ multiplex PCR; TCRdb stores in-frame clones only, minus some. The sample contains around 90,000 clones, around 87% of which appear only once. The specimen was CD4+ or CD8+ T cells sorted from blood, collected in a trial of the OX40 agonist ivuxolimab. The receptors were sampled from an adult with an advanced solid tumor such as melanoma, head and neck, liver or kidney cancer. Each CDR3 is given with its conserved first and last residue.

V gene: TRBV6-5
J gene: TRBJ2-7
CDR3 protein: CASAPGQIRYEQYF

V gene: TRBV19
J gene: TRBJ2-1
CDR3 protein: CASSISWGNNEQFF

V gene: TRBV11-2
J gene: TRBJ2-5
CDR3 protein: CASTYVGWGAQETQYF

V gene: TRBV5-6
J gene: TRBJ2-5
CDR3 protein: CASSLRGQGTETQYF

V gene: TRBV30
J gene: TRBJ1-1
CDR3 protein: CAWRDRPNTEAFF

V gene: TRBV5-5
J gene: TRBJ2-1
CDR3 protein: CASSPGQDYNEQFF

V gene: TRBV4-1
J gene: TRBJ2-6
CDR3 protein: CASSSHSGTGGSGANVLTF

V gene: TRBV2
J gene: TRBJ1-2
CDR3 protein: CATQGGTLGGYTF

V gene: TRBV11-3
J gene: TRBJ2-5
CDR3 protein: CASSLGSRGSYESRETQYF

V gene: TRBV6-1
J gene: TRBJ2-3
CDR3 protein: CASSETHRGRGTDTQYF

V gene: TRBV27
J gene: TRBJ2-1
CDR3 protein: CASSPSGTPLRGEQFF

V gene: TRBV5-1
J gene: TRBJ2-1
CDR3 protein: CASSRTSGYNEQFF

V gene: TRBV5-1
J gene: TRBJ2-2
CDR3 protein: CASSLAINFGNTGELFF

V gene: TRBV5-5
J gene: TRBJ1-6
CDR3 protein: CASSHGPLLYNSPLHF

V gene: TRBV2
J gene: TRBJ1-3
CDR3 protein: CASRGTGTPGNTIYF

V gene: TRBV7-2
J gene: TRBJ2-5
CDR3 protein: CASSLVLDPGAQYF

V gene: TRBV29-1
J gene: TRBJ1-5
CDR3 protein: CSVAQGLNQPQHF

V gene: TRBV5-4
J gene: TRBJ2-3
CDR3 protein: CASRGPGPEADTQYF

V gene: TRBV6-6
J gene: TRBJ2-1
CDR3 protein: CASERTSGGEQFF

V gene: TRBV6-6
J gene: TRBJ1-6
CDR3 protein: CASSLPRDLGSPLHF

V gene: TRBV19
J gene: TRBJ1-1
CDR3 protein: CASSIGGQVNTEAFF

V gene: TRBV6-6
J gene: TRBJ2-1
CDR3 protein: CASSLAGKQFF

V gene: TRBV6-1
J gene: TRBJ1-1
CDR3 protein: CASSDFRQGARRTFF

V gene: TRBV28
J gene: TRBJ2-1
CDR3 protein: CAAMGGSSSYNEQFF

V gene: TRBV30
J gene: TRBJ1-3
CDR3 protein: CAWRAGAGNTIYF

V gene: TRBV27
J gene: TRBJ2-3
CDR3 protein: CASSLSGTSVTDTQYF

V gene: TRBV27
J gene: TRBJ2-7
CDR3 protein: CASRAPTGYEQYF

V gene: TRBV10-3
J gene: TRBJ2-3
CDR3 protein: CAISPAGGRDTQYF

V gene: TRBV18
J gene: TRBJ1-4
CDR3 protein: CASSPRTGLNEKLFF

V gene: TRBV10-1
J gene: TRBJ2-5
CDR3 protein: CASRPGTGVEETQYF

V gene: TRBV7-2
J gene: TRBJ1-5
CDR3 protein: CASSLGDRGTGNQPQHF

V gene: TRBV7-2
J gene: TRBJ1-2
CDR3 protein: CASTRGDPGEGYTF

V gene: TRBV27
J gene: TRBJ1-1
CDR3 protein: CASSLLGASGAEAFF

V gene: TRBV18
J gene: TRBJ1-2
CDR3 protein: CASSPSRDYGYTF

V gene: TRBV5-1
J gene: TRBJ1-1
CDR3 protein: CASAQDRVGTEAFF